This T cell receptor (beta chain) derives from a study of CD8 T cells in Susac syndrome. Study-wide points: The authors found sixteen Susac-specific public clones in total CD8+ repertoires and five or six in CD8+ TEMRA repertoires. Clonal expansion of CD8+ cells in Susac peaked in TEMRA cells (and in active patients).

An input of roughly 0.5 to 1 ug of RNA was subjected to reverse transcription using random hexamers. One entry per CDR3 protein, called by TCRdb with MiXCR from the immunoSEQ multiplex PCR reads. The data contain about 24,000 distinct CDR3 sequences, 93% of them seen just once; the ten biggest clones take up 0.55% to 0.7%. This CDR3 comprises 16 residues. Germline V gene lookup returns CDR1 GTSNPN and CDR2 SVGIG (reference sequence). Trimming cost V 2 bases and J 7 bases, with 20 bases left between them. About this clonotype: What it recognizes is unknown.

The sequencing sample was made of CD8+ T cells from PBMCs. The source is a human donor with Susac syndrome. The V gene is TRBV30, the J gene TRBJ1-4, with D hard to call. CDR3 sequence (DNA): TGTGCCTGGAGTCCCGACCGAGCATTGGTGCGTGAAAAACTGTTTTTT. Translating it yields CAWSPDRALVREKLFF.